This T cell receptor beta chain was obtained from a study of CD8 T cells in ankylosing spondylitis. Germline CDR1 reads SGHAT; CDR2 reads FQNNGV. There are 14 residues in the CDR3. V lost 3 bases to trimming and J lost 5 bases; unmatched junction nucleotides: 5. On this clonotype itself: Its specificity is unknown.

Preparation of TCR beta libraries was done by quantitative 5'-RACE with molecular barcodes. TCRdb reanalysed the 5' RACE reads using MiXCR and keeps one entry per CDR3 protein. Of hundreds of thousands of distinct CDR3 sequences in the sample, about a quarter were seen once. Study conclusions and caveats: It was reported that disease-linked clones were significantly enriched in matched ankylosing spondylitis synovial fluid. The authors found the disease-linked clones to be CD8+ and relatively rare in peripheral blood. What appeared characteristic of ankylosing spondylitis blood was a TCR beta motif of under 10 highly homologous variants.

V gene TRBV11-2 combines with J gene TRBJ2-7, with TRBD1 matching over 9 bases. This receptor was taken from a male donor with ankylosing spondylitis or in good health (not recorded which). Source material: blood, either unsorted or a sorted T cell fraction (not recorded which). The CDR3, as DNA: TGTGCCAGCAGCTTGGACAGGGGAATCCACGAGCAGTACTTC. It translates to CASSLDRGIHEQYF.